The rows below give T cell receptor beta chains drawn from one sample of a study of long-term antiretroviral therapy in people with HIV. Measured with immunoSEQ multiplex PCR; TCRdb has only the in-frame clones, and not every one. The sample consists of about 33,000 clones, about three quarters of them appearing once. Here the sequenced sample was unsorted PBMCs, taken 2 years after starting antiretroviral therapy. The source of these receptors is a woman between 45 and 60 years old with HIV. Each CDR3 is given with its conserved first and last residue. A D gene is named only where the DNA matches it firmly. Only some rows state a clone size, as once, few, many or a class for expanded clones.

d_gene,v_gene,abundance,j_gene,CDR3aa,CDR3nt
.,TRBV6-1,.,TRBJ2-7,CASSEASQYF,TGTGCCAGCAGTGAAGCCTCACAGTACTTC
TRBD1,TRBV18,.,TRBJ2-5,CASSPDIALGTEETQYF,TGTGCCAGCTCACCCGATATAGCCCTAGGGACAGAAGAGACCCAGTACTTC
.,TRBV7-6,.,TRBJ2-2,CASSLVRGTGELFF,TGTGCCAGCAGCTTAGTTAGGGGAACCGGGGAGCTGTTTTTT
TRBD2,TRBV27,.,TRBJ2-7,CASSPFGLAGGFEQYF,TGTGCCAGCAGTCCCTTCGGACTAGCGGGGGGGTTTGAGCAGTACTTC
.,TRBV6-1,.,TRBJ2-7,CASSEPWGTTYEQYF,TGTGCCAGCAGTGAACCCTGGGGCACTACCTACGAGCAGTACTTC
TRBD1,TRBV6-5,.,TRBJ1-2,CASTPGGWNYGYTF,TGTGCCAGCACCCCAGGGGGGTGGAACTATGGCTACACCTTC
.,TRBV15,.,TRBJ1-5,CATSRERGMGQPQHF,TGTGCCACCAGCAGAGAAAGGGGCATGGGACAGCCCCAGCATTTT
.,TRBV4-2,.,TRBJ1-1,CASSSQGNSEAFF,TGTGCCAGCAGCTCACAGGGAAATTCTGAAGCTTTCTTT
TRBD1,TRBV7-9,once,TRBJ1-6,CASSLGQGFYNSPLHF,TGTGCCAGCAGCTTGGGACAGGGCTTCTATAATTCACCCCTCCACTTT
.,TRBV4-1,few,TRBJ1-3,CASSQGTQGSGEIGYF,TGCGCCAGCAGCCAAGGGACTCAAGGGAGCGGGGAGATTGGATATTTT
TRBD1,TRBV9,.,TRBJ1-2,CASSVGQGQIYGYTF,TGTGCCAGCAGCGTAGGACAGGGGCAAATCTATGGCTACACCTTC
.,TRBV7-9,.,TRBJ1-6,CASRGRGGLNSPLHF,TGTGCCAGCAGGGGAAGGGGGGGTCTTAATTCACCCCTCCACTTT
.,TRBV6-6,.,TRBJ1-5,CASSPSGGPQPQHF,TGTGCCAGCAGTCCCTCGGGGGGGCCGCAGCCCCAGCATTTT
.,TRBV5-1,.,TRBJ1-1,CASSSYSGHTEAFF,TGCGCCAGCAGCTCGTATAGTGGACACACTGAAGCTTTCTTT
.,TRBV27,once,TRBJ1-2,CASSVGMGVGYTF,TGTGCCAGCAGTGTAGGAATGGGGGTTGGCTACACCTTC
.,TRBV21-1,.,TRBJ1-3,CASSLSLNTIYF,TGTGCCAGCAGCCTCTCCTTAAACACCATATATTTT
TRBD2,TRBV4-1,.,TRBJ2-4,CASRRTLAGPFLAKNIQYF,TGCGCCAGTCGCCGAACGCTAGCGGGACCGTTCCTAGCCAAAAACATTCAGTACTTC
TRBD1,TRBV25-1,.,TRBJ1-1,CASSGETGTITEAFF,TGTGCCAGCAGTGGGGAGACAGGGACTATCACTGAAGCTTTCTTT
TRBD1,TRBV18,.,TRBJ1-5,CASSPRQGENQPQHF,TGTGCCAGCTCACCAAGGCAGGGGGAGAATCAGCCCCAGCATTTT
.,TRBV30,.,TRBJ1-6,CAWSVPEGPYSPLHF,TGTGCCTGGAGTGTACCAGAGGGTCCGTATTCACCCCTCCACTTT
.,TRBV5-1,.,TRBJ1-1,CASSPVGLNTEAFF,TGCGCCAGCAGCCCCGTAGGGTTGAACACTGAAGCTTTCTTT
.,TRBV9,.,TRBJ1-1,CASSVDQNTEAFF,TGTGCCAGCAGCGTAGACCAGAACACTGAAGCTTTCTTT
TRBD1,TRBV19,.,TRBJ1-6,CASRIYTGGKNSPLHF,TGTGCCAGTAGAATCTATACAGGGGGAAAGAATTCACCCCTCCACTTT
.,TRBV28,.,TRBJ2-7,CASSLPRGEQYF,TGTGCCAGCAGCCTCCCCCGAGGAGAGCAGTACTTC
.,TRBV18,.,TRBJ1-4,CASSPQGRANEKLFF,TGTGCCAGCTCACCTCAGGGAAGAGCAAATGAAAAACTGTTTTTT
.,TRBV4-1,few,TRBJ1-2,CASSHLKDGYTF,TGCGCCAGCAGCCACCTTAAAGACGGCTACACCTTC
.,TRBV30,.,TRBJ2-1,CACRGSLSSYNEQFF,TGTGCCTGTCGGGGGAGCCTCTCATCCTACAATGAGCAGTTCTTC
.,TRBV18,.,TRBJ1-2,CASSSGVGVYGYTF,TGTGCCAGCTCATCGGGGGTGGGAGTCTATGGCTACACCTTC
.,TRBV5-1,.,TRBJ2-5,CASSSWLGGNQETQYF,TGCGCCAGCAGCTCCTGGCTTGGGGGGAACCAAGAGACCCAGTACTTC
.,TRBV6-5,.,TRBJ1-5,CASSYWPPGRNQPQHF,TGTGCCAGCAGTTATTGGCCGCCGGGGCGCAATCAGCCCCAGCATTTT
.,TRBV30,.,TRBJ2-6,CAWTHGSGANVLTF,TGTGCCTGGACGCACGGCTCTGGGGCCAACGTCCTGACTTTC
TRBD1,TRBV6-1,.,TRBJ1-5,CASRQGLGNQPQHF,TGTGCCAGCAGACAGGGGCTGGGCAATCAGCCCCAGCATTTT
.,TRBV27,.,TRBJ2-7,CASNRDGGYEQYF,TGTGCCAGCAACAGGGACGGAGGCTACGAGCAGTACTTC
TRBD1,TRBV27,.,TRBJ2-7,CASSRRDRVHEQYF,TGTGCCAGCAGTCGCCGGGACAGGGTCCACGAGCAGTACTTC
.,TRBV2,.,TRBJ2-5,CASSDGDEQETQYF,TGTGCCAGCAGTGATGGGGACGAGCAAGAGACCCAGTACTTC
.,TRBV9,.,TRBJ2-2,CASSNPDRWAGELFF,TGTGCCAGCAGCAACCCCGACCGGTGGGCCGGGGAGCTGTTTTTT
.,TRBV7-9,.,TRBJ1-1,CASSFQLNTEAFF,TGTGCCAGCAGCTTTCAGTTGAACACTGAAGCTTTCTTT
.,TRBV4-1,once,TRBJ2-5,CASSHRGQGETQYF,TGCGCCAGCAGCCACCGGGGCCAGGGGGAGACCCAGTACTTC
.,TRBV27,.,TRBJ1-6,CASSFRGRLENSPLHF,TGTGCCAGCAGTTTCCGGGGGAGGCTCGAAAATTCACCCCTCCACTTT
.,TRBV18,.,TRBJ2-2,CASSPLTGSNTGELFF,TGTGCCAGCTCACCACTTACCGGGTCGAACACCGGGGAGCTGTTTTTT
.,TRBV7-9,.,TRBJ2-5,CASSRSGVGETQYF,TGTGCCAGCAGCCGATCAGGGGTAGGGGAGACCCAGTACTTC
.,TRBV27,once,TRBJ2-5,CASSLTGRGTQYF,TGTGCCAGCAGTTTGACAGGGAGGGGGACCCAGTACTTC
.,TRBV7-3,.,TRBJ1-5,CARGNENQPQHF,TGTGCCAGAGGGAATGAAAATCAGCCCCAGCATTTT
.,TRBV19,.,TRBJ1-1,CASSIDGGVNTEAFF,TGTGCCAGTAGTATAGACGGGGGGGTGAACACTGAAGCTTTCTTT
.,TRBV6-5,once,TRBJ1-4,CASSRAGEKLFF,TGTGCCAGCAGCAGGGCGGGTGAAAAACTGTTTTTT
.,TRBV5-6,once,TRBJ2-1,CASSLAAGGPYNEQFF,TGTGCCAGCAGCTTGGCTGCAGGGGGGCCCTACAATGAGCAGTTCTTC
.,TRBV4-1,.,TRBJ1-1,CASSQGFGYEAFF,TGCGCCAGCAGCCAAGGGTTCGGGTATGAAGCTTTCTTT
.,TRBV6-5,.,TRBJ2-7,CASSYGTHQNREEYF,TGTGCCAGCAGTTACGGGACACACCAAAACAGGGAGGAGTACTTC